A selection of T cell receptor beta chains follows, all from one sample in a study of blood T cell repertoires in COVID-19. Libraries were prepared by immunoSEQ multiplex PCR; TCRdb keeps only in-frame clonotypes and omits some of them. The data contain roughly 380,000 clones, around 87% of them singletons. Sequencing was performed on PBMCs or T cells enriched from blood (not recorded which). All receptors come from a man aged 30 to 45 who had recovered from COVID-19. Each CDR3 is given without its conserved first and last residue.

V: TRBV23-1
CDR3: ASGSGGAGQPQH

V: TRBV10-3
CDR3: AISDATGTGGEKLF

V: TRBV7-2
CDR3: ASSFVGWTGGLNTEAF

V: TRBV9
CDR3: ASKGGAGTDTQY

V: TRBV7-4
CDR3: ASSLSNQPQH

V: TRBV6-5
CDR3: ASSYRDRKAQY

V: TRBV19
CDR3: ASSLGTLEAF

V: TRBV6-5
CDR3: ASRTATGEKLF

V: TRBV3-1/TRBV3-2
CDR3: ATTTVTGELF

V: TRBV4-1
CDR3: ASSQDDRQTLLGYT

V: TRBV7-9
CDR3: ASSDRVFDYGYT

V: TRBV7-9
CDR3: ASSREGYT

V: TRBV9
CDR3: ASSVGAGDAEAF

V: TRBV7-9
CDR3: ASSLEGGVLWNSPLH

V: TRBV2
CDR3: ASRGASGGGTTGELF

V: TRBV5-6
CDR3: ASSLDRAVGTGSYGYT

V: TRBV4-1
CDR3: ASSHRDRRQGEQF